The rows below give T cell receptor beta chains drawn from one sample of a study of early T cells in non-severe SARS-CoV-2 infection. MiXCR, run by TCRdb on the 5' RACE reads, gives a single entry per CDR3 protein. This table has 25,000 to 35,000 distinct CDR3 sequences, about 5.2% appearing once. The sequenced sample was whole blood. The receptors shown here come from an adult who was a healthcare worker with PCR-confirmed SARS-CoV-2 infection or an uninfected control (not recorded which). Both conserved end residues are part of each CDR3. D genes are given only for firm matches. Only some rows state a clone size, as once, few, many or a class for expanded clones.

abundance: many
j_gene: TRBJ2-2
d_gene: TRBD1
v_gene: TRBV24-1
CDR3nt: TGTGCCACCAGTGAGACAGGGAACACGAACACCGGGGAGCTGTTTTTT
CDR3aa: CATSETGNTNTGELFF

abundance: many
j_gene: TRBJ2-7
d_gene: NA
v_gene: TRBV29-1
CDR3nt: TGCAGCGTCGCTACTTACGAGCAGTACTTC
CDR3aa: CSVATYEQYF

abundance: NA
j_gene: TRBJ1-2
d_gene: NA
v_gene: TRBV6-6
CDR3nt: TGTGCCAGCCTCAGGGACTATGGCTACACCTTC
CDR3aa: CASLRDYGYTF

abundance: many
j_gene: TRBJ2-3
d_gene: TRBD2
v_gene: TRBV20-1
CDR3nt: TGCAGTGCTAGAGCTTTCTTTACTAGCGGGGGCACAGATACGCAGTATTTT
CDR3aa: CSARAFFTSGGTDTQYF

abundance: few
j_gene: TRBJ1-2
d_gene: TRBD1
v_gene: TRBV28
CDR3nt: TGTGCCAGCAGTTTTGAGGACAGGGGGCACGGCTACACCTTC
CDR3aa: CASSFEDRGHGYTF

abundance: many
j_gene: TRBJ2-1
d_gene: NA
v_gene: TRBV19
CDR3nt: TGTGCCAGTAGTATAGACCGATTTGGGGGCAATGAGCAGTTCTTC
CDR3aa: CASSIDRFGGNEQFF

abundance: few
j_gene: TRBJ2-1
d_gene: TRBD2
v_gene: TRBV7-3
CDR3nt: TGTGCCAGCAGCTTAGGTCGGGGGGAATACAATGAGCAGTTCTTC
CDR3aa: CASSLGRGEYNEQFF

abundance: NA
j_gene: TRBJ2-7
d_gene: TRBD2
v_gene: TRBV11-2
CDR3nt: TGTGCCAGCAGCTACACGCGCGGGAGTGTGTACGAGCAGTACTTC
CDR3aa: CASSYTRGSVYEQYF

abundance: many
j_gene: TRBJ2-1
d_gene: TRBD2
v_gene: TRBV2
CDR3nt: TGTGTCAGCTTGCGGGAGGGCCTCTACAATGAGCAGTTCTTC
CDR3aa: CVSLREGLYNEQFF

abundance: many
j_gene: TRBJ2-2
d_gene: NA
v_gene: TRBV11-2
CDR3nt: TGTGCCAGCAGCGCGGAACTCCAGGGTGACGGGGAGCTGTTTTTT
CDR3aa: CASSAELQGDGELFF

abundance: few
j_gene: TRBJ2-3
d_gene: TRBD2
v_gene: TRBV11-2
CDR3nt: TGTGCCAGCAGCTTAACTCTAGCGGGATCCAACACAGATACGCAGTATTTT
CDR3aa: CASSLTLAGSNTDTQYF

abundance: many
j_gene: TRBJ1-2
d_gene: NA
v_gene: TRBV27
CDR3nt: TGTGCCAGCAGGCCAGGGGCTAACTATGGCTACACCTTC
CDR3aa: CASRPGANYGYTF

abundance: once
j_gene: TRBJ2-3
d_gene: NA
v_gene: TRBV27
CDR3nt: TGTGCCAGCAGGGGAAGCGGTCCTACAGATACGCAGTATTTT
CDR3aa: CASRGSGPTDTQYF

abundance: many
j_gene: TRBJ1-4
d_gene: TRBD1
v_gene: TRBV5-5
CDR3nt: TGTGCCAGCAGCTTAATTTCGGGACAGAGGGATGAAAAACTGTTTTTT
CDR3aa: CASSLISGQRDEKLFF

abundance: few
j_gene: TRBJ1-2
d_gene: TRBD1
v_gene: TRBV18
CDR3nt: TGTGCCAGCTCACCGACAGGGAGTTATGGCTACACCTTC
CDR3aa: CASSPTGSYGYTF

abundance: many
j_gene: TRBJ1-4
d_gene: NA
v_gene: TRBV28
CDR3nt: TGTGCCAGCAGAAGGGACGAGAATGAAAAACTGTTTTTT
CDR3aa: CASRRDENEKLFF